These 9 T cell receptor beta chains share one sample of origin, sequenced in a study of vaccination effects on CD4 cells after COVID-19. Sequencing used immunoSEQ multiplex PCR; TCRdb keeps in-frame clones, though not all of them. Seen here are 20,000 to 25,000 clones, roughly four fifths observed once, and the top ten hold 5.6%. Their cognate antigens are unknown. Antigen-specific CD4+ T cells were expanded (with viral peptide pools) by the ViraFEST assay ahead of sequencing. At the end of 9 to 11 days of culture, CD4+ T cells were isolated. Each person got two doses of an mRNA SARS-CoV-2 vaccine, BNT162b2 or mRNA-1273. The sample was CD4+ T cells from PBMCs cultured with SARS-CoV-2 spike peptides, taken after COVID-19 vaccination. The receptors here all came from a human donor who received a COVID-19 vaccine. Some clones in this sample may be carry-over from other donors' samples.

This rearrangement joins TRBV3-1 (or the pseudogene TRBV3-2) to TRBJ2-5; D is perhaps TRBD1 or TRBD2 (7 bases each). The V end lost 4 bases, the J end lost 5 bases, and 23 bases lay between the germline ends. The germline V gene encodes CDR1 LGHDT and CDR2 YNNKEL (reference sequence). This CDR3 has 17 amino acids. In DNA form, the CDR3 reads TGTGCCAGCAGCCCGGGGGAGGGACAGACATTAGGGGAGACCCAGTACTTC. It yields the protein CASSPGEGQTLGETQYF.

The chain recombines TRBV20-1 with TRBJ2-7; D remains ambiguous. Per germline, CDR1 DFQATT and CDR2 SNEGSKA (reference sequence). This CDR3 region has 14 residues. The V end lost 3 bases, the J end lost 4 bases, and 16 bases lay between the germline ends. The CDR3 spells CSASSGGLTYEQYV. The CDR3 bases are TGCAGTGCTAGTAGTGGCGGTCTGACTTACGAGCAGTACGTC.

This chain uses TRBV5-1 with TRBJ2-3; a possible D gene is TRBD2 (5 bases). Germline V gene lookup returns CDR1 SGHRS and CDR2 YFSETQ. CDR3 length: 15 amino acids. The germline V and J ends were trimmed by 7 bases and 3 bases, with 18 bases remaining between them. CDR3 in amino acids: CASVPNPGETDTQYF. The CDR3 DNA reads as TGCGCCAGCGTCCCCAATCCCGGGGAAACAGATACGCAGTATTTT.

The chain carries TRBV9 and TRBJ2-5; perhaps TRBD2 as D (6 bases). V was cut by 3 bases and J by 5 bases, with 17 bases left in between. Germline CDR1 SGDLS, CDR2 YYNGEE. This CDR3 region has 15 residues. As DNA, the CDR3 is TGTGCCAGCAGCGCCGAGGGACTTGTGCAGGAGACCCAGTACTTC. This codes for CASSAEGLVQETQYF.

The chain is built from TRBV7-9 and TRBJ2-7; no clear D gene. Trimming removed 1 base from V and 5 bases from J, with 6 bases in between. The CDR3 covers 12 residues. Germline V lookup: CDR1 SEHNR, CDR2 FQNEAQ (reference sequence). The CDR3 sequence is CASSLVGDEQYV. For the CDR3, the DNA is TGTGCCAGCAGCTTAGTGGGCGACGAGCAGTACGTC.

The rearrangement uses TRBV12-3 or TRBV12-4 and TRBJ1-1; D may be TRBD1 (6 bases). The CDR3 runs 13 residues. V lost 4 bases and J lost 7, with 13 bases in between. Written as DNA, the CDR3 is TGTGCCAGCAGTTCAGTGGGGGCCGGTGAAGCTTTCTTT. Protein product: CASSSVGAGEAFF.

The chain employs TRBV6-5 and TRBJ2-2, with no clear D. Trimming took off 6 bases at V and 4 bases at J, with 6 bases between the two ends. CDR1 MNHEY and CDR2 SVGAGI come from the germline V gene. CDR3 length equals 12 residues. The CDR3 region is CASRVGTGELFF. CDR3 DNA: TGTGCCAGCAGGGTGGGCACCGGGGAGCTGTTTTTT.

The chain joins TRBV24-1 to TRBJ1-3, with 7 bases that match TRBD1. CDR1 and CDR2 (germline): KGHDR, SFDVKD. The CDR3 totals 15 residues. V lost 7 bases and J lost 4; bases outside the gene matches: 9. This CDR3 is CATSPTTGSGNTIYF. CDR3 sequence (DNA): TGTGCCACCAGCCCCACGACAGGGTCCGGAAACACCATATATTTT.

The gene calls are TRBV24-1 and TRBJ2-4; D is ambiguous. The CDR3 contains 15 residues. Germline assignment: CDR1 KGHDR and CDR2 SFDVKD. The V end lost 3 bases, the J end lost 0 bases, and 8 bases lay between the germline ends. The CDR3: CATSDGVIAKNIQYF. The CDR3 DNA reads TGTGCCACCAGTGATGGGGTTATAGCCAAAAACATTCAGTACTTC.